These 17 T cell receptor beta chains share one sample of origin, sequenced in a study of shared clonotypes between healthy human individuals. TCRdb keeps only in-frame clones here, not all; method: immunoSEQ multiplex PCR. This sample has about 2 million clones, with 95% found just once. The specimen was naive CD4+ T cells sorted from blood. Subset specified: CD45RA+ positively selected. These receptors all come from a man aged 18 to 30 in good health.

V usage is TRBV6-5 and J usage is TRBJ2-3; D is ambiguous. Germline lookup yields CDR1 MNHEY and CDR2 SVGAGI. V lost 6 bases and J lost 1, with 11 bases in between. CDR3 length equals 14 residues. DNA for the CDR3: TGTGCCAGCAGCAGACGGACCGGCACAGATACGCAGTATTTT. The encoded protein is CASSRRTGTDTQYF.

J is TRBJ1-5 and V is TRBV9, with TRBD1 matching over 8 bases. The germline gives CDR1 SGDLS, CDR2 YYNGEE. Germline trimming cut 0 bases from V and 3 bases from J; bases unmatched to any gene: 8. CDR3 length equals 17 residues. CDR3 DNA: TGTGCCAGCAGCGTAGCTACGAGACAGGGGTACAATCAGCCCCAGCATTTT. This translates into CASSVATRQGYNQPQHF.

The chain is built from TRBV10-3 and TRBJ2-7; 7 bases fit TRBD1. CDR1 is ENHRY, CDR2 SYGVKD, per germline. The V and J ends lost 10 bases and 5 bases, in that order; junction bases with no gene match: 17. The CDR3 extends over 15 amino acids. In DNA form, the CDR3 reads TGTGCCACCTCTCTCTATGGGGGAACAGGGGACGAGCAGTACTTC. Its protein is CATSLYGGTGDEQYF.

The chain is built from TRBV19 and TRBJ2-1; possible D gene TRBD1, 5 bases. V lost 6 bases and J 7 bases, leaving 16 bases between the germline ends. The V gene's germline CDR1 is LNHDA and CDR2 SQIVND (reference sequence). The CDR3 loop spans 14 amino acids. The CDR3 DNA follows: TGTGCCAGTAGCCCCAGGGTTGTAGGGAATGAGCAGTTCTTC. It yields the protein CASSPRVVGNEQFF. Combining the CDR3 with reference TRBV19 and TRBJ2-1 gives the whole variable domain DGGITQSPKYLFRKEGQNVTLSCEQNLNHDAMYWYRQDPGQGLRLIYYSQIVNDFQKGDIAEGYSVSREKKESFPLTVTSAQKNPTAFYLCASSPRVVGNEQFFGPGTRLTVL.

This chain links TRBV7-9 with TRBJ1-1; D is ambiguous. Trimming took off 4 bases at V and 0 bases at J, with 18 bases between the two ends. The CDR3 is made up of 17 amino acids. Germline loops: CDR1 SEHNR, CDR2 FQNEAQ (reference sequence). CDR3 protein: CASSSGGFLRMNTEAFF. CDR3 sequence (DNA): TGTGCCAGCAGCTCGGGTGGGTTCCTTAGGATGAACACTGAAGCTTTCTTT.

This clone was seen at least ten times. The V call is TRBV30, the J call TRBJ1-4; no clear D. This CDR3 comprises 17 residues. Germline V gene lookup returns CDR1 GTSNPN and CDR2 SVGIG (reference sequence). Trimming stripped 3 bases from V and 3 bases from J, with 20 bases between. The DNA for the CDR3 is TGTGCCTGGAGGACTTCCACCCGACTCCCTCCTAATGAAAAACTGTTTTTT. Protein: CAWRTSTRLPPNEKLFF.

The chain couples TRBV5-1 to TRBJ2-3; the match to TRBD2 covers 8 bases. V dropped 4 bases and J dropped 4; count of bases not matched to a gene: 5. The CDR3 covers 14 residues. The germline V gene has CDR1 SGHRS and CDR2 YFSETQ. The CDR3 is CASSRTSSADTQYF. CDR3 in DNA: TGCGCCAGCAGCCGGACTAGCAGTGCAGATACGCAGTATTTT.

This clone has just one count. One end of the junction is discordant with germline, which a read error may explain. This sequence joins TRBV11-2 and TRBJ1-1, with 9 bases lining up with TRBD1. CDR3 length equals 15 residues. The V gene's germline CDR1 is SGHAT and CDR2 FQNNGV. This CDR3 reads CASRYSGTGNPEAFF. CDR3 sequence (DNA): TGTGCCAGCCGCTATTCCGGGACAGGGAACCCTGAAGCTTTCTTT.

This chain uses TRBV30 with TRBJ2-3; D unresolved. The V gene's germline CDR1 is GTSNPN and CDR2 SVGIG (reference sequence). This CDR3 is 16 amino acids long. Trimming cost V 2 bases and J 0 bases, with 15 bases left between them. This chain's CDR3 is CAWSPGWSSSTDTQYF. The CDR3 coding sequence is TGTGCCTGGAGTCCTGGTTGGTCTTCAAGCACAGATACGCAGTATTTT.

This chain connects TRBV5-4 to TRBJ1-2; 8 bases map to TRBD1. J lost 4 bases, V lost 5 bases, and 7 bases had no gene match. The CDR3 loop spans 14 amino acids. The germline V gene encodes CDR1 SGHNT and CDR2 YYREEE (reference sequence). The CDR3 nucleotides read TGTGCCAGCAGGACAGGGGTTGAGGGCTATGGCTACACCTTC. Translation gives CASRTGVEGYGYTF.

The J gene is TRBJ2-2, the V gene TRBV30; tentative D call: TRBD2 (6 bases). This CDR3 has 19 residues. In germline, CDR1 is GTSNPN, CDR2 SVGIG (reference sequence). V shed 3 bases and J shed 1 base, with 24 bases lying between them. CDR3 DNA: TGTGCCTGGAGCCGACATGGGACTTTTGCGGAGGAGAACACCGGGGAGCTGTTTTTT. Its translation: CAWSRHGTFAEENTGELFF.

This clone was counted a single time. The CDR3 nucleotides read TGCGCCAGCAGCTTGGGGCAGGGGGCTCAAGAAGCTTTCTTT. Protein: CASSLGQGAQEAFF. The chain has TRBV5-1 and TRBJ1-1, with TRBD1 matching 8 bases. Germline-derived CDR1 and CDR2 are SGHRS and YFSETQ. Losses at the gene ends were 0 bases for V and 8 bases for J; bases not matched to a gene: 6. The CDR3 has 14 amino acids.

The V and J genes are TRBV18 and TRBJ2-7; D unclear. This CDR3 comprises 11 residues. Trimming stripped 5 bases from V and 7 bases from J, with 9 bases between. The germline V gene has CDR1 KGHSH and CDR2 LQKENI. CDR3 amino acids: CASSTTEEQYF. The CDR3 bases are TGTGCCAGCTCAACCACCGAGGAGCAGTACTTC.

The J gene is TRBJ2-1, the V gene TRBV2; 7 positions match TRBD1. This CDR3 region has 13 residues. Trimming cost V 7 bases and J 7 bases; bases outside gene matches: 7. Germline CDR1 is SNHLY and CDR2 is FYNNEI. CDR3 amino acids: CASMKDRDNEQFF. CDR3 coding DNA: TGTGCCAGCATGAAAGACAGGGATAATGAGCAGTTCTTC.

The chain combines TRBV5-5 with TRBJ1-1; D unresolved. The CDR3 spans 15 residues. Trimming took 5 bases from V and 0 from J, leaving 14 bases between them. The V gene's germline CDR1 is SGHKS and CDR2 YYEKEE (reference sequence). Written as DNA, the CDR3 is TGTGCCAGCAGATCCAGCCTCAATCTGAACACTGAAGCTTTCTTT. Its protein product is CASRSSLNLNTEAFF. The variable domain in full, completed from reference TRBV5-5 and TRBJ1-1, reads DAGVTQSPTHLIKTRGQQVTLRCSPISGHKSVSWYQQVLGQGPQFIFQYYEKEERGRGNFPDRFSARQFPNYSSELNVNALLLGDSALYLCASRSSLNLNTEAFFGQGTRLTVV.

The chain is built from TRBV2 and TRBJ2-1; 9 nucleotides agree with TRBD1. The CDR3 totals 14 residues. Germline V gene lookup returns CDR1 SNHLY and CDR2 FYNNEI. Trimming cost V 5 bases and J 7 bases; bases outside gene matches: 6. In DNA form, the CDR3 reads TGTGCCAGCAGTCACCCCGGGACAGGGAATGAGCAGTTCTTC. Residues: CASSHPGTGNEQFF. The full variable domain, completed using reference TRBV2 and TRBJ2-1, is EPEVTQTPSHQVTQMGQEVILRCVPISNHLYFYWYRQILGQKVEFLVSFYNNEISEKSEIFDDQFSVERPDGSNFTLKIRSTKLEDSAMYFCASSHPGTGNEQFFGPGTRLTVL.

This chain connects TRBV6-1 to TRBJ1-5; D is undetermined. The CDR3 is 12 amino acids. Germline lookup yields CDR1 MNHNS and CDR2 SASEGT. The ends were cut back, 1 base at V and 9 bases at J, with 7 bases in the middle. In DNA form, the CDR3 reads TGTGCCAGCAGTGAAGGATTCGGGCCCCAGCATTTT. Translation gives CASSEGFGPQHF.